Presented here are 27 T cell receptor beta chains from one specimen sequenced in a study of blood T cell repertoires in COVID-19. Repertoires were generated with immunoSEQ multiplex PCR, while TCRdb's copy carries only in-frame clones and drops some. This sample has more than 100,000 clones, with roughly 84% found just once. The sequencing input was peripheral blood. Every receptor here comes from a woman aged 30 to 39 who had recovered from COVID-19.

The chain links TRBV7-8 to TRBJ1-2, with 7 bases that match TRBD1. The CDR3 has 15 residues. Germline CDR1 reads SGHVS; CDR2 reads FQNEAQ. The J segment lost 8 bases and the V segment lost 1 base, leaving 10 bases of the junction unmatched. The CDR3 loop is CASSLVGQTPSGYTF. In nucleotides, the CDR3 is TGTGCCAGCAGCTTAGTGGGACAGACCCCATCGGGCTACACCTTC.

The V gene is TRBV5-4, the J gene TRBJ2-1; 9 nucleotides line up with TRBD2. CDR1 and CDR2 (germline): SGHNT, YYREEE (reference sequence). The V gene end was trimmed by 1 base and the J gene end by 7 bases; junction bases not matched to a gene: 12. The CDR3 has 17 amino acids. DNA of the CDR3: TGTGCCAGCAGCTTGCTCTCCTTAGCGGGAGTGTTGAATGAGCAGTTCTTC. It encodes CASSLLSLAGVLNEQFF.

The chain employs TRBV9 and TRBJ2-3, with D possibly matching TRBD2 (6 bases). Germline lookup yields CDR1 SGDLS and CDR2 YYNGEE. V lost 2 bases, J lost 4 bases, and 11 bases lay in between. The CDR3 is made up of 14 amino acids. CDR3 nucleotides: TGTGCCAGCAGCGTTAGCGGATTGGCAGATACGCAGTATTTT. It encodes CASSVSGLADTQYF. The whole variable domain, filled in from reference TRBV9 and TRBJ2-3, reads DSGVTQTPKHLITATGQRVTLRCSPRSGDLSVYWYQQSLDQGLQFLIQYYNGEERAKGNILERFSAQQFPDLHSELNLSSLELGDSALYFCASSVSGLADTQYFGPGTRLTVL.

The chain links TRBV29-1 to TRBJ1-4; D remains ambiguous. The CDR3 totals 11 residues. CDR1 and CDR2 from the germline V gene are SQVTM and ANQGSEA. Trimming took off 1 base at V and 8 bases at J, with 5 bases between the two ends. The CDR3 protein is CSVEALEKLFF. The CDR3 DNA is TGCAGCGTTGAAGCTCTCGAAAAACTGTTTTTT.

This rearrangement joins TRBV19 to TRBJ2-3, with D uncertain. Germline-derived CDR1 and CDR2 are LNHDA and SQIVND (reference sequence). This CDR3 contains 13 residues. V lost 5 bases to trimming and J lost 5 bases, with 11 bases between them. The CDR3 nucleotides are TGTGCCAGTAGTCCTGAGCTCGAAGATACGCAGTATTTT. Translated, it gives CASSPELEDTQYF.

The chain carries TRBV7-9 and TRBJ2-1; TRBD2 agrees at 12 bases. Looked up from germline, CDR1 is SEHNR and CDR2 is FQNEAQ (reference sequence). V lost 3 bases, J lost 2 bases, and 2 bases stayed unmatched. The CDR3 sequence is 16 residues long. The CDR3 loop is CASSFRLAGAYNEQFF. The DNA for the CDR3 is TGTGCCAGCAGCTTCAGACTAGCGGGGGCCTACAATGAGCAGTTCTTC.

In DNA, the CDR3 is TGTGCCAGCTCACCAGCAGGAGGACAGACTGAAGCTTTCTTT. Translating it yields CASSPAGGQTEAFF. V and J are TRBV18 and TRBJ1-1, with D maybe TRBD1 (6 bases). CDR1 KGHSH and CDR2 LQKENI come from the germline V gene. V lost 2 bases and J 5 bases, leaving 12 bases between the germline ends. CDR3 size: 14 residues.

This clone occurred once. The V call is TRBV5-6, the J call TRBJ2-7; maybe TRBD1 (5 bases). From germline, CDR1 is SGHDT and CDR2 YYEEEE. The CDR3 runs to 15 residues. The germline V and J ends were trimmed by 0 bases and 2 bases, with 12 bases remaining between them. CDR3 coding DNA: TGTGCCAGCAGCTTGGGACAGAACTCCCCCTACGAGCAGTACTTC. Residues: CASSLGQNSPYEQYF.

This clone occurred once. The V call is TRBV2, the J call TRBJ1-2; 10 nucleotides agree with TRBD1. The ends lost 7 bases at V and 4 bases at J; junction bases unmatched: 12. The CDR3 length is 16 residues. Germline values: CDR1 SNHLY, CDR2 FYNNEI. CDR3: CASTPLGTGDSYGYTF. For the CDR3, the DNA is TGTGCCAGCACTCCCCTCGGGACAGGGGACAGCTATGGCTACACCTTC.

The chain combines TRBV7-2 with TRBJ2-1; 14 nucleotides agree with TRBD2. Germline assignment: CDR1 SGHTA and CDR2 FQGNSA. CDR3 length equals 15 residues. V shed 3 bases, J shed 9 bases, and the junction held 4 bases outside the gene matches. Written as DNA, the CDR3 is TGTGCCAGCAGCTTGGGACTAGCGGGAGCCAGTGAGCAGTTCTTC. Its protein is CASSLGLAGASEQFF.

This clone was observed once. This rearrangement joins TRBV5-4 to TRBJ2-2; 7 nucleotides line up with TRBD1. V was clipped by 5 bases and J by 2 bases; unmatched bases: 3. The CDR3 extends over 14 amino acids. Germline V lookup: CDR1 SGHNT, CDR2 YYREEE (reference sequence). The CDR3 DNA is TGTGCCAGCAGTAGACAGGGTAACACCGGGGAGCTGTTTTTT. It yields the protein CASSRQGNTGELFF.

This sequence joins TRBV4-1 and TRBJ2-1, with TRBD2 matching over 10 bases. Germline lookup yields CDR1 MGHRA and CDR2 YSYEKL. The J segment lost 4 bases and the V segment lost 2 bases, leaving 8 bases of the junction unmatched. The CDR3 runs to 17 residues. The chain's CDR3 is CASSQKKILAGYNEQFF. The CDR3 DNA is TGCGCCAGCAGCCAAAAAAAGATACTAGCGGGATACAATGAGCAGTTCTTC.

This sequence joins TRBV15 and TRBJ1-2; TRBD1 might be the D (6 bases). The CDR3 contains 17 residues. Germline V gene lookup returns CDR1 LNHNV and CDR2 YYDKDF (reference sequence). V shed 5 bases and J shed 6 bases, with 25 bases lying between them. CDR3 sequence (DNA): TGTGCCACCAGCTACGGGCCCCGGGTCACAGGGACGGATGGCTACACCTTC. Amino acid sequence: CATSYGPRVTGTDGYTF. Combining the CDR3 with reference TRBV15 and TRBJ1-2 gives the whole variable domain DAMVIQNPRYQVTQFGKPVTLSCSQTLNHNVMYWYQQKSSQAPKLLFHYYDKDFNNEADTPDNFQSRRPNTSFCFLDIRSPGLGDTAMYLCATSYGPRVTGTDGYTFGSGTRLTVV.

The gene calls are TRBV6-5 and TRBJ2-5; D uncertain. V gave up 0 bases and J gave up 4 bases, with 6 bases separating them. CDR3 length: 13 residues. Germline V gene lookup returns CDR1 MNHEY and CDR2 SVGAGI. The CDR3 nucleotides are TGTGCCAGCAGTTACTCGCACGGAGAGACCCAGTACTTC. This gives the protein CASSYSHGETQYF.

The chain has TRBV6-1 and TRBJ2-1; TRBD1 agrees at 10 bases. The germline gives CDR1 MNHNS, CDR2 SASEGT. V trimming: 3 bases; J trimming: 1 base; junction bases outside the gene matches: 3. This CDR3 is built from 16 residues. For the CDR3, the DNA is TGTGCCAGCAGTGACAGGACAGGGGGTTCCTACAATGAGCAGTTCTTC. Its translation: CASSDRTGGSYNEQFF.

The V call is TRBV12-3 or TRBV12-4, the J call TRBJ1-4; D unresolved. The CDR3 is made up of 12 amino acids. V was clipped by 11 bases and J by 7 bases, with 14 bases between them. The CDR3 DNA reads as TGTGCCTCCGCCCGGGAAAGTGAAAAACTGTTTTTT. It encodes CASARESEKLFF.

J is TRBJ1-2 and V is TRBV29-1; unclear D gene. V was pared by 5 bases and J by 7 bases, with 14 bases between. Germline-derived CDR1 and CDR2 are SQVTM and ANQGSEA. This CDR3 contains 12 residues. CDR3 nucleotides: TGCAGCGTTTACGGGCAGGCGGGTGGCTACACCTTC. It is translated as CSVYGQAGGYTF. The variable domain in full, with the rest retrieved from reference TRBV29-1 and TRBJ1-2, is SAVISQKPSRDICQRGTSLTIQCQVDSQVTMMFWYRQQPGQSLTLIATANQGSEATYESGFVIDKFPISRPNLTFSTLTVSNMSPEDSSIYLCSVYGQAGGYTFGSGTRLTVV.

The chain links TRBV19 to TRBJ1-2, with a tentative D call TRBD1 (6 bases). Trimming shortened V by 6 bases and J by 1 base, and 18 bases separated the two germline ends. CDR3 length: 16 amino acids. CDR1 is LNHDA and CDR2 is SQIVND in the germline V gene (reference sequence). DNA for the CDR3: TGTGCCAGTAGCAGGGGACCCGGGCCGGGTAACTATGGCTACACCTTC. It encodes CASSRGPGPGNYGYTF.

The chain uses TRBV9 and TRBJ2-1; 7 bases match TRBD2. With 3 bases clipped from V and 5 bases from J, the junction kept 8 bases outside the gene matches. This CDR3 spans 15 amino acids. Germline V gives CDR1 SGDLS, CDR2 YYNGEE. CDR3 DNA sequence: TGTGCCAGCAGCGAGGGAGGGTTGAGTCACAATGAGCAGTTCTTC. Translating gives CASSEGGLSHNEQFF.

The sample holds a few counts of this clone. The genes are TRBV9 and TRBJ1-5; 7 nucleotides line up with TRBD1. J gave up 3 bases and V 7 bases, and 22 bases lay outside the gene matches. Germline V CDR1 and CDR2: SGDLS, YYNGEE. The CDR3 has 19 amino acids. The chain's CDR3 is CASRGSKQGSGTHNQPQHF. The CDR3 nucleotides are TGTGCCAGCCGCGGGTCTAAACAGGGGAGTGGAACACACAATCAGCCCCAGCATTTT.

This chain connects TRBV6-5 to TRBJ1-5; TRBD1 aligns across 7 bases. Germline lookup yields CDR1 MNHEY and CDR2 SVGAGI. CDR3 length: 15 residues. The V and J ends lost 6 bases and 2 bases, in that order; junction bases with no gene match: 7. The CDR3 spells CASRRQGGGNQPQHF. In nucleotides, the CDR3 is TGTGCCAGCAGGCGACAGGGTGGTGGCAATCAGCCCCAGCATTTT.

This chain uses TRBV10-3 with TRBJ2-1, with 8 bases that match TRBD2. The V and J ends lost 0 bases and 2 bases, in that order; junction bases with no gene match: 6. This CDR3 spans 17 amino acids. Germline assignment: CDR1 ENHRY and CDR2 SYGVKD. Here the CDR3 DNA reads TGTGCCATCAGTGAGTCCGGGACGGGGGGGGCCTACAATGAGCAGTTCTTC. This gives the protein CAISESGTGGAYNEQFF.

This chain joins TRBV18 and TRBJ2-2; maybe TRBD1 (6 bases). CDR1 and CDR2 (germline): KGHSH, LQKENI. The CDR3 loop spans 16 amino acids. The V end was cut by 2 bases, the J end by 0 bases, with 10 bases between. CDR3 DNA: TGTGCCAGCTCACCAATGGGGACATCGAACACCGGGGAGCTGTTTTTT. It encodes CASSPMGTSNTGELFF.

This clone was seen more than once but under ten times. The chain has TRBV4-1 and TRBJ1-1, with D hard to call. Looked up from germline, CDR1 is MGHRA and CDR2 is YSYEKL. CDR3 length equals 15 residues. With 2 bases removed from V and 1 base from J, the gap between germline ends came to 11 bases. CDR3 amino acids: CASSQPAQQNTEAFF. CDR3 DNA sequence: TGCGCCAGCAGCCAACCTGCACAGCAGAACACTGAAGCTTTCTTT.

The rearrangement links TRBV28 to TRBJ2-5; 9 positions agree with TRBD2. From germline, CDR1 is MDHEN and CDR2 SYDVKM. V was clipped by 1 base and J by 1 base; unmatched bases: 4. The CDR3 is made up of 16 amino acids. In DNA, the CDR3 is TGTGCCAGCAGTTTATTTCTAGCGGGGTCCCAAGAGACCCAGTACTTC. Translated, it gives CASSLFLAGSQETQYF.

The V call is TRBV11-2, the J call TRBJ2-2; 9 bases are a match to TRBD2. The ends lost 6 bases at V and 5 bases at J; junction bases unmatched: 13. The CDR3 has 17 amino acids. Germline V lookup: CDR1 SGHAT, CDR2 FQNNGV. This CDR3 is CASRPPGGRALTGELFF. In DNA, the CDR3 is TGTGCCAGCAGACCCCCGGGCGGGAGGGCCTTGACCGGGGAGCTGTTTTTT.

The CDR3: CASSQIWGLDQPQHF. Here the CDR3 DNA reads TGCGCCAGCAGCCAGATCTGGGGGCTGGACCAGCCCCAGCATTTT. The chain links TRBV4-1 to TRBJ1-5; tentatively, D is TRBD1 (6 bases). The CDR3 consists of 15 residues. V was pared by 3 bases and J by 7 bases, with 16 bases between. CDR1 is MGHRA and CDR2 is YSYEKL in the germline V gene.